Sequencing of this T cell receptor beta chain was carried out in a study of lymphopenia after photon versus proton radiotherapy. TCRdb's table, derived via immunoSEQ multiplex PCR, lists solely in-frame clones and lacks some. The data show fewer than 25,000 clones, around 89% seen once. V lost 10 bases and J lost 4, with 20 bases in between. This CDR3 has 14 residues. The germline V gene encodes CDR1 ENHRY and CDR2 SYGVKD. Sample: peripheral blood, taken from a patient treated with proton-based radiotherapy. This chain uses TRBV10-3 with TRBJ2-7; D is undetermined. The sequence derives from a man of 80 years or more with esophageal cancer. DNA for the CDR3: TGTGCCACCGGTATATGGGAAACAACTTACGAGCAGTACTTC. It yields the protein CATGIWETTYEQYF.